A single sample is the source of the 17 T cell receptor beta chains below, sequenced in a study of OX40 agonist ivuxolimab in advanced cancers. Sequencing used immunoSEQ multiplex PCR; TCRdb keeps in-frame clones, though not all of them. The table lists under 100,000 clones, 85% to 90% of them singletons. The sample here was CD4+ or CD8+ T cells sorted from blood, taken in a trial of the OX40 agonist ivuxolimab. The receptors were sampled from an adult with an advanced solid tumor such as melanoma, head and neck, liver or kidney cancer.

The rearrangement uses TRBV7-6 and TRBJ2-1; 7 nucleotides line up with TRBD2. J gave up 4 bases and V 8 bases, and 11 bases lay outside the gene matches. CDR3 length: 15 residues. Germline CDR1 SGHVS, CDR2 FNYEAQ. The DNA of the CDR3 is TGTGCCAGCTCCAGGTGGGGGAGGGATTACAATGAGCAGTTCTTC. It is translated as CASSRWGRDYNEQFF.

The chain uses TRBV9 and TRBJ2-1; D is possibly TRBD1 (5 bases). Germline lookup yields CDR1 SGDLS and CDR2 YYNGEE. Trimming shortened V by 0 bases and J by 6 bases, and 10 bases separated the two germline ends. The CDR3 spans 14 residues. The CDR3 sequence is CASSVVGQFNEQFF. The CDR3 region has the DNA TGTGCCAGCAGCGTAGTTGGACAATTCAATGAGCAGTTCTTC.

The V call is TRBV5-1, the J call TRBJ2-1; TRBD2 might be the D (7 bases). This CDR3 is built from 15 residues. V lost 4 bases and J 8 bases, leaving 19 bases between the germline ends. Germline V gene sequence: CDR1 SGHRS, CDR2 YFSETQ. The CDR3 protein is CASSPGAGVSDEQFF. The DNA of the CDR3 is TGCGCCAGCAGCCCGGGGGCGGGAGTTTCCGATGAGCAGTTCTTC.

The rearrangement uses TRBV6-6 and TRBJ2-1; 10 nucleotides line up with TRBD2. V shed 2 bases and J 10 bases; nucleotides not matched to a gene: 8. The CDR3 contains 15 residues. CDR1 is MNHNY and CDR2 is SVGAGI in the germline V gene (reference sequence). CDR3 in DNA: TGTGCCAGCAGTTACAGGCTAGCGGGAGAAGGGGAGCAGTTCTTC. Protein sequence: CASSYRLAGEGEQFF.

The genes are TRBV28 and TRBJ1-2; D remains ambiguous. From germline, CDR1 is MDHEN and CDR2 SYDVKM. V was shortened by 2 bases and J by 3 bases, with 13 bases between the two germline ends. This CDR3 has 15 residues. This CDR3 reads CASSLARPPYYGYTF. Written as DNA, the CDR3 is TGTGCCAGCAGTTTAGCCCGCCCTCCTTACTATGGCTACACCTTC.

V usage is TRBV2 and J usage is TRBJ1-1, with a possible D match to TRBD1 (6 bases). The V end lost 6 bases, the J end lost 1 base, and 9 bases lay between the germline ends. Germline values: CDR1 SNHLY, CDR2 FYNNEI. This CDR3 has 13 amino acids. CDR3 sequence reads: CASRGQPNTEAFF. The CDR3 DNA follows: TGTGCCAGCAGAGGACAGCCGAACACTGAAGCTTTCTTT.

This clone showed up just once. The CDR3 here is CASSGGPRQNEKLFF. The CDR3 nucleotides read TGTGCCAGCAGCGGGGGACCTAGACAAAATGAAAAACTGTTTTTT. The V gene is TRBV5-4, the J gene TRBJ1-4; possibly TRBD1 for D (5 bases). Germline CDR1 is SGHNT and CDR2 is YYREEE (reference sequence). Trimming took off 4 bases at V and 5 bases at J, with 15 bases between the two ends. This CDR3 has 15 residues.

The chain joins TRBV30 to TRBJ1-6; no firm D call. This CDR3 has 15 residues. V was pared by 2 bases and J by 9 bases, with 17 bases between. Germline V lookup: CDR1 GTSNPN, CDR2 SVGIG (reference sequence). This CDR3 is CAWSLGSSIGSPLHF. The CDR3 nucleotides read TGTGCCTGGAGTCTGGGAAGCTCCATCGGTTCACCCCTCCACTTT.

The chain combines TRBV2 with TRBJ2-1; 7 bases match TRBD2. The germline V gene encodes CDR1 SNHLY and CDR2 FYNNEI. This CDR3 region has 15 residues. Unmatched junction bases numbered 10, after V lost 5 bases and J lost 6 bases. CDR3 bases: TGTGCCAGCAGTATTAGCGGGTCCTCATTCAATGAGCAGTTCTTC. Translating gives CASSISGSSFNEQFF.

The J gene is TRBJ2-2, the V gene TRBV6-6, with 7 bases fitting TRBD1. The CDR3 consists of 14 residues. The germline V gene has CDR1 MNHNY and CDR2 SVGAGI (reference sequence). V trimming: 6 bases; J trimming: 5 bases; junction bases outside the gene matches: 6. The CDR3 DNA reads TGTGCCAGCAGACGACAGGGCTTGACCGGGGAGCTGTTTTTT. It is translated as CASRRQGLTGELFF.

The chain joins TRBV11-3 to TRBJ2-1, with 8 bases fitting TRBD2. The CDR3 is 16 amino acids. Germline loops: CDR1 SGHNT, CDR2 YENEEA. Trimming cost V 1 base and J 8 bases; bases outside gene matches: 10. CDR3 bases: TGTGCCAGCAGCTTAGGCGGGGGGCGGTATGGGGATGAGCAGTTCTTC. Its translation is CASSLGGGRYGDEQFF.

CDR3 bases: TGCGCCAGCAGCTCCGGGACAGGTAATTCACCCCTCCACTTT. Its translation is CASSSGTGNSPLHF. This chain links TRBV5-1 with TRBJ1-6; 8 nucleotides line up with TRBD1. The CDR3 has 14 residues. Germline loops: CDR1 SGHRS, CDR2 YFSETQ. V shed 3 bases and J 6 bases; nucleotides not matched to a gene: 2.

The V call is TRBV10-3, the J call TRBJ2-1; 12 bases fit TRBD2. Trimming at V came to 6 bases and at J to 6 bases, leaving 9 bases not matched to a gene. Per germline, CDR1 ENHRY and CDR2 SYGVKD. This CDR3 spans 16 amino acids. The CDR3 here is CAISPTSGRRGNEQFF. In DNA form, the CDR3 reads TGTGCCATCAGCCCCACTAGCGGGAGGAGGGGCAATGAGCAGTTCTTC.

This chain joins TRBV29-1 and TRBJ1-1; 10 nucleotides align to TRBD1. The V gene end was trimmed by 7 bases and the J gene end by 4 bases; junction bases not matched to a gene: 9. This CDR3 has 14 amino acids. The germline gives CDR1 SQVTM, CDR2 ANQGSEA. CDR3 nucleotide sequence: TGCAGCGCCCGGGACAGGGGAACTCCCACTGAAGCTTTCTTT. As protein: CSARDRGTPTEAFF.

This chain joins TRBV5-1 and TRBJ2-3; D gene unclear. From germline, CDR1 is SGHRS and CDR2 YFSETQ. This CDR3 is built from 15 residues. V lost 0 bases, J lost 2 bases, and 10 bases lay in between. The CDR3 DNA reads TGCGCCAGCAGCTTGGGACACGGATTCACAGATACGCAGTATTTT. This encodes CASSLGHGFTDTQYF.

The J gene is TRBJ1-4, the V gene TRBV2; TRBD1 aligns across 9 bases. Looked up from germline, CDR1 is SNHLY and CDR2 is FYNNEI. V shed 5 bases, J shed 4 bases, and the junction held 5 bases outside the gene matches. This CDR3 has 15 amino acids. CDR3 sequence (DNA): TGTGCCAGCAGTCCACAGGGGGCCCTTAATGAAAAACTGTTTTTT. This gives the protein CASSPQGALNEKLFF. Full variable domain (rest looked up from reference TRBV2 and TRBJ1-4): EPEVTQTPSHQVTQMGQEVILRCVPISNHLYFYWYRQILGQKVEFLVSFYNNEISEKSEIFDDQFSVERPDGSNFTLKIRSTKLEDSAMYFCASSPQGALNEKLFFGSGTQLSVL.

This chain links TRBV4-2 with TRBJ1-5; TRBD1 is a possible D gene (5 bases). The CDR3 is 14 residues long. Germline CDR1 LGHNA, CDR2 YNFKEQ. The germline V and J ends were trimmed by 0 bases and 7 bases, with 10 bases remaining between them. The CDR3 bases are TGTGCCAGCAGCCAAGATCAGGGCTACCAGCCCCAGCATTTT. It encodes CASSQDQGYQPQHF.